This TCR beta chain was captured by sequencing in a study of radiotherapy plus CTLA-4 blockade in lung cancer. Study in general: Roughly a sixth of enrolled patients responded objectively, and roughly 30% had disease control.

Enrolled patients, whose metastatic non-small-cell lung cancer was chemo-refractory, received focal radiation plus CTLA-4 blockade with ipilimumab. Assay: immunoSEQ multiplex PCR; the TCRdb copy retains only in-frame clones and omits some. The sample holds roughly 40,000 clones; roughly three quarters are singletons and the top ten take 23%. CDR1 is LNHDA and CDR2 is SQIVND in the germline V gene (reference sequence). The CDR3 extends over 14 amino acids. V dropped 5 bases and J dropped 1 base, with 8 bases sitting between them. The gene calls are TRBV19 and TRBJ2-2; D gene ambiguous. This material consisted of peripheral blood, taken from a patient treated with radiotherapy plus ipilimumab. This clonotype originated in a human donor with non-small cell lung cancer that progressed on radiotherapy plus ipilimumab. The CDR3 loop is CASSVALNTGELFF. The CDR3 nucleotides are TGTGCCAGTAGTGTCGCACTGAACACCGGGGAGCTGTTTTTT.